The 21 T cell receptor beta chains listed next were all sequenced from one sample in a study of shared clonotypes between healthy human individuals. Sequenced by immunoSEQ multiplex PCR; TCRdb stores in-frame clones only, minus some. The data show about 1.4 million clones, with 96% seen just once and more than 0.9% held by the top ten. The sample taken for sequencing was naive CD4+ T cells sorted from blood. Subset defined: CD45RA+ positively selected. The receptors stem from a man aged 30 to 39 in good health.

In regard to this clone: The same CDR3 can be traced to other DNA sequences in this sample. The gene calls are TRBV30 and TRBJ1-5; D is possibly TRBD1 (5 bases). This CDR3 region has 14 residues. Per the germline V gene, CDR1 is GTSNPN and CDR2 is SVGIG (reference sequence). V was trimmed by 0 bases and J by 2 bases, leaving 8 bases between them. Written as DNA, the CDR3 is TGTGCCTGGAGTGTACGCAGGGGCAATCAGCCCCAGCATTTT. Translating gives CAWSVRRGNQPQHF.

The chain has TRBV5-4 and TRBJ2-1; the D gene could be TRBD1 or TRBD2 (5 bases each). V shed 5 bases and J shed 5 bases, with 17 bases lying between them. Looked up from germline, CDR1 is SGHNT and CDR2 is YYREEE (reference sequence). There are 15 residues in the CDR3. CDR3 residues: CASSTPGRDNNEQFF. CDR3 sequence (DNA): TGTGCCAGCAGTACCCCGGGACGGGATAACAATGAGCAGTTCTTC.

This chain links TRBV4-1 with TRBJ1-2; D unresolved. There are 13 residues in the CDR3. CDR1 is MGHRA, CDR2 YSYEKL, per germline. The V gene lost 2 bases and the J gene lost 2 bases, with 6 bases spanning the gap. CDR3 protein: CASSQLQNYGYTF. DNA for the CDR3: TGCGCCAGCAGCCAACTACAGAACTATGGCTACACCTTC.

The chain joins TRBV5-1 to TRBJ1-2, with a tentative D call TRBD1 (5 bases). CDR3 size: 14 residues. The germline V gene has CDR1 SGHRS and CDR2 YFSETQ. With 0 bases removed from V and 8 bases from J, the gap between germline ends came to 14 bases. This CDR3 reads CASSLAQGIVGYTF. The CDR3 DNA is TGCGCCAGCAGCTTGGCGCAGGGTATAGTAGGCTACACCTTC.

The CDR3 coding sequence is TGTGGCACTGATCAAGAGACCCAGTACTTC. Translated, it gives CGTDQETQYF. This rearrangement joins TRBV10-3 to TRBJ2-5, with D unclear. The CDR3 runs to 10 residues. Germline V gene lookup returns CDR1 ENHRY and CDR2 SYGVKD.

This clone was recorded once. V is TRBV29-1 and J is TRBJ2-3; 14 bases line up with TRBD2. Germline V gene data show CDR1 as SQVTM and CDR2 as ANQGSEA. CDR3 size: 16 residues. J lost 5 bases, V lost 1 base, and 5 bases had no gene match. In DNA form, the CDR3 reads TGCAGCGTTGAAGGACTAGCGGGAGGGCCTGTAGATACGCAGTATTTT. Protein: CSVEGLAGGPVDTQYF.

The chain is built from TRBV2 and TRBJ2-5; 10 nucleotides align to TRBD2. The CDR3 extends over 18 amino acids. The germline V gene has CDR1 SNHLY and CDR2 FYNNEI. V shed 5 bases and J 2 bases; nucleotides not matched to a gene: 14. The CDR3 nucleotides are TGTGCCAGCAGTAAAATCGCCTCTAGCGGGAGTTTTCAAGAGACCCAGTACTTC. This sequence encodes CASSKIASSGSFQETQYF.

V and J are TRBV27 and TRBJ1-1; 12 bases map to TRBD1. Germline values: CDR1 MNHEY, CDR2 SMNVEV (reference sequence). V lost 4 bases, J lost 5 bases, and 14 bases stayed unmatched. The CDR3 runs 18 residues. This chain's CDR3 is CASSSLRDRGRVGTEAFF. The CDR3 DNA reads TGTGCCAGCAGTTCACTCCGGGACAGGGGGCGGGTTGGTACTGAAGCTTTCTTT.

The J gene is TRBJ2-3, the V gene TRBV2, with 7 bases that match TRBD2. V was clipped by 4 bases and J by 9 bases; unmatched bases: 13. The CDR3 loop spans 15 amino acids. Germline values: CDR1 SNHLY, CDR2 FYNNEI. DNA for the CDR3: TGTGCCAGCAGTGTGCTTCTCAGCGGGAAGAACACGCAGTATTTT. Translating it yields CASSVLLSGKNTQYF.

The CDR3: CASSLSGQGPQETQYF. The CDR3 coding sequence is TGTGCCAGCAGCTTGTCGGGACAGGGCCCACAAGAGACCCAGTACTTC. The chain has TRBV5-5 and TRBJ2-5; 9 bases align to TRBD1. The germline gives CDR1 SGHKS, CDR2 YYEKEE (reference sequence). The CDR3 extends over 16 amino acids. Losses at the gene ends were 1 base for V and 2 bases for J; bases not matched to a gene: 6.

The rearrangement uses TRBV5-1 and TRBJ2-1; possible D gene TRBD1, 6 bases. The V end lost 4 bases, the J end lost 6 bases, and 17 bases lay between the germline ends. Germline CDR1 and CDR2: SGHRS and YFSETQ. The CDR3 covers 15 residues. CDR3 nucleotides: TGCGCCAGCAGCGAGATTACAGGGTTGGGCAATGAGCAGTTCTTC. Its protein is CASSEITGLGNEQFF.

The rearrangement links TRBV7-9 to TRBJ2-7; D assignment may be TRBD1 or TRBD2 (5 bases each). The CDR3 is 17 amino acids. CDR1 SEHNR and CDR2 FQNEAQ come from the germline V gene (reference sequence). With 2 bases removed from V and 2 bases from J, the gap between germline ends came to 19 bases. The CDR3 coding sequence is TGTGCCAGCAGCTTATTCCGGGGCTCCCCTTTTGCCTACGAGCAGTACTTC. Residues: CASSLFRGSPFAYEQYF.

J is TRBJ1-2 and V is TRBV11-1; no definite D call. This CDR3 has 12 residues. The V and J ends lost 2 bases and 8 bases respectively, with 9 bases between them. Germline V gene lookup returns CDR1 SGHAT and CDR2 FQDESV (reference sequence). CDR3 sequence reads: CASSLSEGGYTF. The DNA for the CDR3 is TGTGCCAGCAGCTTAAGTGAGGGAGGCTACACCTTC.

The chain employs TRBV25-1 and TRBJ1-1; D perhaps matches TRBD1 (5 bases). This CDR3 is built from 16 residues. The V end lost 1 base, the J end lost 5 bases, and 17 bases lay between the germline ends. Germline V CDR1 and CDR2: MGHDK, SYGVNS. CDR3 sequence (DNA): TGTGCCAGCAGTGAATCTAGGGAGGGTTGGGGGACTGAAGCTTTCTTT. Its protein is CASSESREGWGTEAFF.

With regard to this clone: This sample also contains other DNA sequences that code for the same CDR3. This chain uses TRBV5-1 with TRBJ1-1; the D is unclear. CDR1 and CDR2 from the germline V gene are SGHRS and YFSETQ. V dropped 3 bases and J dropped 1 base, with 7 bases sitting between them. The CDR3 covers 13 residues. CDR3 region: CASSSGWNTEAFF. The CDR3 DNA is TGCGCCAGCAGCTCCGGGTGGAACACTGAAGCTTTCTTT.

The J gene is TRBJ2-7, the V gene TRBV7-2, with TRBD1 as a possible D gene (5 bases). Trimming shortened V by 2 bases and J by 8 bases, and 10 bases separated the two germline ends. There are 12 residues in the CDR3. CDR1 is SGHTA and CDR2 is FQGNSA in the germline V gene. CDR3 residues: CASSLIAGKQYF. DNA for the CDR3: TGTGCCAGCAGCTTAATTGCAGGGAAGCAGTACTTC.

The genes are TRBV5-4 and TRBJ2-1, with TRBD2 as a possible D gene (7 bases). V was trimmed by 4 bases and J by 5 bases, leaving 16 bases between them. The CDR3 is 15 amino acids. Per the germline V gene, CDR1 is SGHNT and CDR2 is YYREEE (reference sequence). CDR3 nucleotides: TGTGCCAGCAGCCGTGGGGGCGGGAGCCACAATGAGCAGTTCTTC. It encodes CASSRGGGSHNEQFF.

V is TRBV6-1 and J is TRBJ2-7, with 7 bases matching TRBD1. Trimming removed 7 bases from V and 2 bases from J; junction bases left unmatched: 8. Germline V gives CDR1 MNHNS, CDR2 SASEGT. This CDR3 has 14 residues. In DNA, the CDR3 is TGTGCCAGCATCTCCGTGGGGACAGCCTACGAGCAGTACTTC. It is translated as CASISVGTAYEQYF.

A single count supports this clone. The rearrangement joins TRBV21-1 to TRBJ1-4. TRBV21-1 is flagged as a pseudogene. The CDR3 is 15 residues long. The DNA for the CDR3 is TGTGCCAGCAGCAAAGTGGGGGGTGGCGTTGGAAAACTGTTTTTT. Amino acids: CASSKVGGGVGKLFF.

The chain combines TRBV10-3 with TRBJ2-1; TRBD1 is a possible D gene (5 bases). Germline CDR1 ENHRY, CDR2 SYGVKD. Trimming left V 7 bases short and J 7 bases short, with 14 bases between. The CDR3 covers 13 residues. CDR3 amino acids: CAITRQGENEQFF. CDR3 coding DNA: TGTGCCATCACGCGGCAGGGTGAGAATGAGCAGTTCTTC.

The chain carries TRBV28 and TRBJ2-1; 10 bases are a match to TRBD2. J lost 0 bases, V lost 5 bases, and 13 bases had no gene match. The CDR3 loop spans 19 amino acids. The germline V gene has CDR1 MDHEN and CDR2 SYDVKM. In nucleotides, the CDR3 is TGTGCCAGCAGTCGACCGGGACTAGCGCGAAGACCCTCCTACAATGAGCAGTTCTTC. It specifies CASSRPGLARRPSYNEQFF.